This T cell receptor beta chain stems from a study of PD-1 blockade in mismatch repair-deficient tumors. V was pared by 5 bases and J by 1 base, with 3 bases of the junction left unmatched. The CDR3 length is 14 residues. Germline loops: CDR1 KGHSH, CDR2 LQKENI. Clones were sequenced by immunoSEQ multiplex PCR, and TCRdb holds only the in-frame ones, with some missing. The data contain some 84,000 clones, approximately 81% of them singletons. All patients were mismatch repair deficient, assessed by either PCR or immunohistochemistry. TCR sequencing covered a few patients who responded to pembrolizumab.

This TCR came from an adult with mismatch repair-deficient cancer. This sample comprised peripheral blood, obtained 12 weeks after starting pembrolizumab. J is TRBJ1-1 and V is TRBV18; 8 positions match TRBD1. CDR3 coding DNA: TGTGCCAGCTCAGACAGGGGAGCGAACACTGAAGCTTTCTTT. This codes for CASSDRGANTEAFF.